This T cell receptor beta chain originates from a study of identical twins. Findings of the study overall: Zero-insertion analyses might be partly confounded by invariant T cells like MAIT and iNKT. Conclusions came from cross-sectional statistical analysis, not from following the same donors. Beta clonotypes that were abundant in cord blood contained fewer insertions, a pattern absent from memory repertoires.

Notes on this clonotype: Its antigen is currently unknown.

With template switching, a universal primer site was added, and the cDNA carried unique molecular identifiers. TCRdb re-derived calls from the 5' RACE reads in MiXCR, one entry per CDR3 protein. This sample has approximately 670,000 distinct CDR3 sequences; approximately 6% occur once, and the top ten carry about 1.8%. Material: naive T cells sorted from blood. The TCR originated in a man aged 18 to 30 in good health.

The CDR3 loop is CASSQEVLQETQYF. The CDR3 nucleotides read TGTGCCAGCAGCCAGGAAGTGCTACAAGAGACCCAGTACTTC. V is TRBV11-1 and J is TRBJ2-5; no clear D. The CDR3 contains 14 residues. Trimming cost V 5 bases and J 2 bases, with 12 bases left between them. Germline CDR1 is SGHAT and CDR2 is FQDESV (reference sequence).